Listed here are 6 T cell receptor beta chains from one sample, sequenced in a study of tissue T cells after allogeneic stem cell transplantation. Specified time point: mouse harvest day 14 after allogeneic transplant. Each mouse received 10^7 T-cell-depleted marrow cells plus 10^6 splenic CD5+ T cells by tail vein. TCRdb's table, derived via immunoSEQ multiplex PCR, lists solely in-frame clones and lacks some. The sample consists of about 2,900 clones, almost 50% of them appearing once. Sequences were obtained from gut tissue. Every receptor here comes from a female BALB/c mouse given C57BL/6 T cells with graft-versus-host disease after an allogeneic hematopoietic cell transplant.

Note on this clone: The gene names here belong to mouse. The read is 1 residue too short to cover the CDR3 end, so that end is filled in from the germline J gene. This rearrangement joins TRBV12-2 to TRBJ1-2, with 9 nucleotides matching TRBD1. Germline V gene data show CDR1 as SGHLS and CDR2 as HYDKME. V lost 2 bases and J lost 0; bases outside the gene matches: 0. CDR3 length: 14 amino acids. The CDR3: CASSRTGANSDYTF. Incomplete CDR3 DNA: TGTGCCAGCTCTCGGACAGGGGCAAACTCCGACTACACC.

Judged by abundance, this clone is medium-sized. Mouse names are used for the genes. The CDR3 end lies 1 residue beyond the end of the read and is filled in from the germline J gene. V gene TRBV14 combines with J gene TRBJ2-4; 10 bases are shared with TRBD2. V dropped 2 bases and J dropped 0; count of bases not matched to a gene: 3. The germline CDR1 and CDR2 sequences are SGHDT and FRDEAV. The CDR3 loop spans 16 amino acids. CDR3 in amino acids: CASSLTGGPSQNTLYF. The CDR3 bases that were read are TGTGCCAGCAGTTTGACTGGGGGGCCTAGTCAAAACACCTTGTAC.

With respect to this clone: All gene names here are mouse names. Read data end 1 residue before the CDR3 end; the end is taken from the germline J gene. The chain carries TRBV19 and TRBJ2-4, with 11 positions matching TRBD2. Germline loops: CDR1 FNHDT, CDR2 SITEND (reference sequence). V shed 5 bases and J 6 bases; nucleotides not matched to a gene: 2. The CDR3 is made up of 13 amino acids. CDR3 residues: CASSRDWGNTLYF. CDR3 bases read: TGTGCCAGCAGCAGGGACTGGGGGAACACCTTGTAC.

This clone is labeled large. Here the gene names and germline are mouse. With the read ending 1 residue before the CDR3 end, the germline J gene is used to fill in that end. The rearrangement joins TRBV29 to TRBJ2-1; 7 bases are shared with TRBD1. CDR1 and CDR2 from the germline V gene are MSHET and SYDVDS. With 6 bases clipped from V and 3 bases from J, the junction kept 5 bases outside the gene matches. The CDR3 loop spans 14 amino acids. Incomplete CDR3 DNA: TGTGCTAGCAGCTCCGGGACAGTCTATGCTGAGCAGTTC. As protein: CASSSGTVYAEQF. The whole CDR3 protein is CASSSGTVYAEQFF.

Note on this clone: Genes and germline come from the mouse. Read data end 1 residue before the CDR3 end; the end is taken from the germline J gene. The chain has TRBV3 and TRBJ2-3; the D gene is possibly TRBD2 (7 bases). V lost 2 bases and J lost 3, with 12 bases in between. The length of the CDR3 is 15 residues. Germline V gene sequence: CDR1 SNHLY, CDR2 FYNGKV (reference sequence). CDR3 DNA, as far as it was read: TGTGCCAGCAGCTTACGGGGGGCGATCGCAGAAACGCTGTAT. Amino acid sequence: CASSLRGAIAETLY. The complete CDR3 sequence is CASSLRGAIAETLYF.

Remarks on this clone: These gene names are mouse names. The CDR3 end is not reached by the read, which stops 1 residue before it; the germline J gene fills it in. This sequence joins TRBV12-2 and TRBJ2-5; TRBD2 agrees at 10 bases. The germline gives CDR1 SGHLS, CDR2 HYDKME. This CDR3 comprises 15 residues. Trimming cost V 2 bases and J 7 bases; bases outside gene matches: 8. The CDR3 protein is CASSPIWGGANTQYF. The CDR3 DNA, read in part, is TGTGCCAGCTCTCCTATCTGGGGGGGCGCAAACACCCAGTAC.